This entry features one TCR beta chain sequence. Its specificity is not known. The donors were healthy bone marrow donors. J was trimmed by 2 bases and V by 6 bases; bases with no gene match: 7. The CDR3 spans 14 residues. CDR1 is SGHAT and CDR2 is FQNNGV in the germline V gene. PCR used 60 Vbeta primers and 13 Jbeta primers. Measured with immunoSEQ multiplex PCR; TCRdb has only the in-frame clones, and not every one. The profile shows about 140,000 clones, 61% of them singletons. This specimen comes from a study of cytomegalovirus exposure and HLA in healthy donors. General observations from the study: Trimming of TCR beta V- and J-genes showed a link, identified in a later analysis, to a missense DCLRE1C variant. Apart from CMV serostatus, no immune exposure information was available.

This chain joins TRBV11-2 and TRBJ2-7, with 7 bases that match TRBD2. The source is a male donor in good health and CMV-seronegative. Sequencing used PBMCs. CDR3 sequence: CASRQSGDPYEQYF. CDR3 bases: TGTGCCAGCAGACAGAGCGGGGACCCCTACGAGCAGTACTTC.